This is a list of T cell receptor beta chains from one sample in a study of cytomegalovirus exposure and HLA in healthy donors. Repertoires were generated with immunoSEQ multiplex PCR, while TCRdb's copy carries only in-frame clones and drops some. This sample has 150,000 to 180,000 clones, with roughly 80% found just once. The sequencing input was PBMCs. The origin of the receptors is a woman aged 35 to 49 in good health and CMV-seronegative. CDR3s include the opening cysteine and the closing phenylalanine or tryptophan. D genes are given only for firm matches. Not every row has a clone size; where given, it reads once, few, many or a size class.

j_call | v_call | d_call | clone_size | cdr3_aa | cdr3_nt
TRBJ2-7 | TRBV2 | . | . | CASRSRETIYEQYF | TGTGCCAGCAGGTCCCGGGAAACCATTTACGAGCAGTACTTC
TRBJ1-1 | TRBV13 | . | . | CASSLGGRNTEAFF | TGTGCCAGCAGCTTAGGAGGGAGAAACACTGAAGCTTTCTTT
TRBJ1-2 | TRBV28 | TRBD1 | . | CASSPTGVVPYGYTF | TGTGCCAGCAGCCCGACAGGGGTAGTCCCCTATGGCTACACCTTC
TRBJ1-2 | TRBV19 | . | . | CASSFRGSGSTNYGYTF | TGTGCCAGTAGTTTCAGGGGTTCAGGGTCAACTAACTATGGCTACACCTTC
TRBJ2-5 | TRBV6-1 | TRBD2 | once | CASSENGGRRFAAETQYF | TGTGCCAGCAGTGAGAACGGCGGGAGGCGCTTCGCTGCGGAGACCCAGTACTTC
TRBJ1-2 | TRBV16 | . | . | CASSPDRRYGYTF | TGTGCCAGCAGCCCCGACAGGCGCTATGGCTACACCTTC
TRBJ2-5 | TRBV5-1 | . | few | CASTWRGGETQYF | TGCGCCAGCACTTGGCGAGGAGGGGAGACCCAGTACTTC
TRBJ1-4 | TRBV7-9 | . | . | CASSDWGQAEKLFF | TGTGCCAGCAGCGATTGGGGCCAGGCAGAAAAACTGTTTTTT
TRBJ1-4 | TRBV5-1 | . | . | CASSPLGTTRNEKLFF | TGCGCCAGCAGCCCCCTGGGGACAACCAGAAATGAAAAACTGTTTTTT
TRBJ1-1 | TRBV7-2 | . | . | CASSLGQYTEAFF | TGTGCCAGCAGCTTAGGGCAGTACACTGAAGCTTTCTTT
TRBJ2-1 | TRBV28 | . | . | CASSLPLGAYNEQFF | TGTGCCAGCAGTTTACCCCTGGGCGCTTACAATGAGCAGTTCTTC
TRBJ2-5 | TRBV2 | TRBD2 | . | CASKSRASGEETQYF | TGTGCCAGCAAGAGCAGGGCTAGCGGAGAAGAGACCCAGTACTTC
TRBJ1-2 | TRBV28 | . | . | CASSFQGHGYTF | TGTGCCAGCAGTTTTCAGGGTCACGGCTACACCTTC
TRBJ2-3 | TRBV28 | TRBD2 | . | CASGAGGSTDTQYF | TGTGCCAGCGGTGCGGGGGGTAGCACAGATACGCAGTATTTT
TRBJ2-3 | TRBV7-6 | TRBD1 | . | CASSLAGTGRSDTQYF | TGTGCCAGCAGCTTAGCGGGGACAGGGAGGTCGGATACGCAGTATTTT
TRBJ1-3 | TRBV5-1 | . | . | CASSLASGNTIYF | TGCGCCAGCAGCTTGGCTTCTGGAAACACCATATATTTT
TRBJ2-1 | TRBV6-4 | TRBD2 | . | CASSVASGSPLNEQFF | TGTGCCAGCAGTGTGGCTAGCGGGTCTCCCCTCAATGAGCAGTTCTTC
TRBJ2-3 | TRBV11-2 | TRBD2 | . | CASSFSGRGDTQYF | TGTGCCAGCAGCTTTAGCGGGAGGGGAGATACGCAGTATTTT
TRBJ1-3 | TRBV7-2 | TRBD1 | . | CASNTRGEGNTIYF | TGTGCCAGCAATACCAGGGGGGAAGGAAACACCATATATTTT
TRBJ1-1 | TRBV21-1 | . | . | CASSFGSMNTEAFF | TGTGCCAGCAGCTTCGGTTCCATGAACACTGAAGCTTTCTTT
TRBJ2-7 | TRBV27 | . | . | CASSLFVTGEQYF | TGTGCCAGCAGTTTATTCGTTACCGGGGAGCAGTACTTC
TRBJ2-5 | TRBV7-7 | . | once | CASSSSQGLETQYF | TGTGCTAGCAGCTCGTCACAGGGTTTGGAGACCCAGTACTTC
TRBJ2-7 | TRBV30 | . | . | CAWNRDFNYEQYF | TGTGCCTGGAACCGGGACTTTAACTACGAGCAGTACTTC
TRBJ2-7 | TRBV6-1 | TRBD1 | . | CASSEGTGGSYEQYF | TGTGCCAGCAGTGAAGGGACAGGGGGCTCCTACGAGCAGTACTTC
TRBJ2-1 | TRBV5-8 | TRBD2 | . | CASNPLAGRYNEQFF | TGTGCCAGCAACCCACTAGCGGGGAGATACAATGAGCAGTTCTTC
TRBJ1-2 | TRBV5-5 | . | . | CASSTARYREGYTF | TGTGCCAGCAGCACCGCACGGTACAGGGAGGGCTACACCTTC
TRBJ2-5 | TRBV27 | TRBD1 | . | CASSRTGEETQYF | TGTGCCAGCAGCCGGACAGGGGAAGAGACCCAGTACTTC
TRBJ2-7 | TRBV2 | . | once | CASMGGPYEQYF | TGTGCCAGCATGGGCGGGCCCTACGAGCAGTACTTC
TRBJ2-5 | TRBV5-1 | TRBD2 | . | CASIDGASGGETQYF | TGCGCCAGCATCGATGGGGCTAGCGGGGGAGAGACCCAGTACTTC
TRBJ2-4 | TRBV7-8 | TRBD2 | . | CASSSMGGVDIQYF | TGTGCCAGCAGCTCAATGGGGGGGGTGGACATTCAGTACTTC
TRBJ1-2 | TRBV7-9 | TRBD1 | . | CASSLGGTEHYGYTF | TGTGCCAGCAGCTTAGGAGGGACAGAGCACTATGGCTACACCTTC
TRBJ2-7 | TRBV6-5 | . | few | CASTQQGGEQYF | TGTGCCAGCACTCAGCAGGGGGGCGAGCAGTACTTC
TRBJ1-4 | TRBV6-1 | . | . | CASTMIGQGNEKLFF | TGTGCCAGCACCATGATCGGGCAGGGGAATGAAAAACTGTTTTTT
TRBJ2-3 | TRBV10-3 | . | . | CAISELRDTQYF | TGTGCCATCAGTGAGTTGAGAGATACGCAGTATTTT
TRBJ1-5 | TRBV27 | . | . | CASSLQGQPQHF | TGTGCCAGCAGTCTGCAGGGTCAGCCCCAGCATTTT